This T cell receptor (beta chain) originates from a study of cytomegalovirus exposure and HLA in healthy donors. Healthy people donating bone marrow made up the donors. Primers: 60 Vbeta forward and 13 Jbeta reverse. Assay used: immunoSEQ multiplex PCR; TCRdb lists only in-frame clones, some missing. In the table there are about 160,000 clones, around 80% of which are singletons. Points from the study as a whole: Later analysis reportedly placed an Asian-associated ancestry cluster below the roughly 680-donor mean in N-insertions. An analysis that was carried out later associated 16,951 TCR beta sequences with HLA alleles at 0.05 false discovery rate. A missense DCLRE1C variant was associated with V- and J-gene trimming of TCR beta chains in a later analysis, and an independent cohort replicated the association.

This clone was picked up one time. Antigen unknown. Losses at the gene ends were 11 bases for V and 3 bases for J; bases not matched to a gene: 5. Germline V lookup: CDR1 MNHEY, CDR2 SVGAGI. The CDR3 loop spans 13 amino acids. Input material: PBMCs. The sequence was obtained from a man aged 45 to 65 in good health and CMV-seropositive. The chain combines TRBV6-5 with TRBJ2-1; TRBD2 matches 9 bases. The CDR3, as DNA: TGTGCCGTTCAAGCGGGAGGCTACAATGAGCAGTTCTTC. This gives the protein CAVQAGGYNEQFF.